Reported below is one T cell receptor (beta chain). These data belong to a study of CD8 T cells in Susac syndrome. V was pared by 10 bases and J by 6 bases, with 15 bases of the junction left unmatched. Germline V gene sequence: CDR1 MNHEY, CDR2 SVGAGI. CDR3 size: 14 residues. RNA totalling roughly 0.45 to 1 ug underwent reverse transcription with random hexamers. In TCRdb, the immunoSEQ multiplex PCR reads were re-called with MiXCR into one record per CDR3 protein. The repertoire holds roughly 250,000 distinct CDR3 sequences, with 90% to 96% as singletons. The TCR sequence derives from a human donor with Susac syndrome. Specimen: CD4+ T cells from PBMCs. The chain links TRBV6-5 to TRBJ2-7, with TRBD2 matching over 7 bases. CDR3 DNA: TGTGCCATTTCTCGCCAAGGGAGGGCGGGCGAGCAGTACTTC. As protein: CAISRQGRAGEQYF.